A single sample gave rise to the 21 T cell receptor beta chains below, sequenced in a study of cytomegalovirus exposure and HLA in healthy donors. The PCR used 60 Vbeta and 13 Jbeta primers. Clones were sequenced by immunoSEQ multiplex PCR, and TCRdb holds only the in-frame ones, with some missing. The sample yields 40,000 or so clones, almost 70% seen once. Source material: PBMCs. Source of these receptors: a man aged 40-50 years in good health and CMV-seronegative.

This rearrangement joins TRBV10-1 to TRBJ1-2, with D uncertain. Germline loops: CDR1 WNHNN, CDR2 SYGVQD (reference sequence). The CDR3 consists of 13 residues. The V end was cut by 3 bases, the J end by 4 bases, with 9 bases between. The CDR3 nucleotides read TGCGCCAGCAGTGATCGGGTGAGCTATGGCTACACCTTC. This sequence encodes CASSDRVSYGYTF.

This sequence joins TRBV6-1 and TRBJ2-5; D is perhaps TRBD1 (6 bases). The CDR3 is made up of 15 amino acids. The V and J ends lost 5 bases and 2 bases respectively, with 15 bases between them. Germline CDR1 MNHNS, CDR2 SASEGT. CDR3 region: CASSQPYGQQETQYF. The DNA of the CDR3 is TGTGCCAGCAGTCAACCCTACGGACAGCAAGAGACCCAGTACTTC.

V usage is TRBV6-5 and J usage is TRBJ2-5; a weak D match, TRBD1 (5 bases). CDR3 length: 11 amino acids. Between the trimmed V and J ends, which lost 2 bases and 7 bases, there was a span of 5 bases. CDR1 is MNHEY, CDR2 SVGAGI, per germline. CDR3 nucleotides: TGTGCCAGCAGTTACGGGGCGACCCAGTACTTC. Translation gives CASSYGATQYF.

The rearrangement uses TRBV11-2 and TRBJ1-2; a weak D match, TRBD1 (5 bases). The germline V and J ends were trimmed by 5 bases and 3 bases, with 13 bases remaining between them. Looked up from germline, CDR1 is SGHAT and CDR2 is FQNNGV. The CDR3 is 14 amino acids. Written as DNA, the CDR3 is TGTGCCAGCAGCGGGGGACTCGGCCACTATGGCTACACCTTC. This gives the protein CASSGGLGHYGYTF.

This chain links TRBV29-1 with TRBJ2-7; D is unresolved. Germline V gene data show CDR1 as SQVTM and CDR2 as ANQGSEA. Trimming shortened V by 7 bases and J by 5 bases, and 12 bases separated the two germline ends. This CDR3 is 11 amino acids long. CDR3 sequence reads: CSARDANEQYF. DNA for the CDR3: TGCAGCGCCCGCGATGCCAACGAGCAGTACTTC.

This clone occurred once. V and J are TRBV6-5 and TRBJ2-5, with TRBD2 matching 7 bases. The CDR3 totals 15 residues. The V gene's germline CDR1 is MNHEY and CDR2 SVGAGI. Trimming cost V 4 bases and J 5 bases; bases outside gene matches: 10. In nucleotides, the CDR3 is TGTGCCAGCAGTTCCGTGGGGGGGGTCGGGGAGACCCAGTACTTC. It translates to CASSSVGGVGETQYF.

The J gene is TRBJ1-1, the V gene TRBV30, with a weak D call TRBD1 (6 bases). The CDR3 extends over 15 amino acids. V was cut by 5 bases and J by 3 bases, with 19 bases left in between. From germline, CDR1 is GTSNPN and CDR2 SVGIG (reference sequence). The CDR3 nucleotides read TGTGCCTGGGGGGACGGGGGGGCAGGGGACACTGAAGCTTTCTTT. Amino acid sequence: CAWGDGGAGDTEAFF.

V and J are TRBV4-1 and TRBJ2-7; the D is unclear. This CDR3 contains 15 residues. Trimming took 3 bases from V and 0 from J, leaving 12 bases between them. CDR1 is MGHRA and CDR2 is YSYEKL in the germline V gene. In DNA, the CDR3 is TGCGCCAGCAGCCAGGGTATGGAGAGCTCCTACGAGCAGTACTTC. This translates into CASSQGMESSYEQYF.

This clone was detected once. The J gene is TRBJ1-2, the V gene TRBV5-4; TRBD1 agrees at 11 bases. V trimming: 3 bases; J trimming: 1 base; junction bases outside the gene matches: 8. The CDR3 has 17 amino acids. The germline gives CDR1 SGHNT, CDR2 YYREEE (reference sequence). The CDR3 region is CASSSGQGAQYNYGYTF. The CDR3 nucleotides are TGTGCCAGCAGCTCCGGACAGGGGGCACAGTATAACTATGGCTACACCTTC. Combining the CDR3 with reference TRBV5-4 and TRBJ1-2 gives the whole variable domain ETGVTQSPTHLIKTRGQQVTLRCSSQSGHNTVSWYQQALGQGPQFIFQYYREEENGRGNFPPRFSGLQFPNYSSELNVNALELDDSALYLCASSSGQGAQYNYGYTFGSGTRLTVV.

This clone was counted once. The chain has TRBV29-1 and TRBJ1-2, with TRBD1 matching over 7 bases. Germline assignment: CDR1 SQVTM and CDR2 ANQGSEA. The CDR3 runs 14 residues. Trimming removed 1 base from V and 6 bases from J; junction bases left unmatched: 8. CDR3 in DNA: TGCAGCGTTGAAGGGGCAGGGGGAAGACATGGCTACACCTTC. Amino acids: CSVEGAGGRHGYTF.

CDR3 DNA sequence: TGTGCCAGCAGTGAGGGCCCTTCGTTGGCGTTCTTC. This translates into CASSEGPSLAFF. The V call is TRBV2, the J call TRBJ2-1; D not resolved. The CDR3 runs to 12 residues. V lost 3 bases and J 15 bases, leaving 15 bases between the germline ends. Per the germline V gene, CDR1 is SNHLY and CDR2 is FYNNEI.

This clone was observed a few times. The chain joins TRBV18 to TRBJ2-7, with TRBD2 identical over 10 bases. From germline, CDR1 is KGHSH and CDR2 LQKENI. V lost 6 bases, J lost 4 bases, and 15 bases stayed unmatched. This CDR3 spans 17 amino acids. CDR3 in amino acids: CASSPLASGGAPYEQYF. CDR3 bases: TGTGCCAGCTCGCCCTTAGCCAGCGGGGGGGCCCCTTACGAGCAGTACTTC.

This clone was counted a few times. The CDR3 DNA sequence: TGCAGCGGTGCGACAGGGTCCAATGAGCAGTTCTTC. Translated: CSGATGSNEQFF. The gene calls are TRBV29-1 and TRBJ2-1; 7 bases fit TRBD1. The CDR3 has 12 amino acids. V gave up 7 bases and J gave up 6 bases; unmatched junction bases: 6. Germline lookup yields CDR1 SQVTM and CDR2 ANQGSEA.

The rearrangement joins TRBV6-1 to TRBJ1-1, with TRBD1 identical over 8 bases. Looked up from germline, CDR1 is MNHNS and CDR2 is SASEGT. The CDR3 totals 15 residues. After removal of 8 bases from V and 4 bases from J, the junction contained 12 bases not matched to a gene. The CDR3 reads CASPEGRDRITEAFF. CDR3 nucleotide sequence: TGTGCCAGCCCAGAAGGAAGGGACAGGATCACTGAAGCTTTCTTT.

This clone has a single count. The V gene is TRBV10-3, the J gene TRBJ2-2, with 8 bases that match TRBD2. V shed 11 bases and J 5 bases; nucleotides not matched to a gene: 7. Per germline, CDR1 ENHRY and CDR2 SYGVKD. CDR3 length: 13 amino acids. The CDR3 sequence is CASGVAGTGELFF. CDR3 DNA: TGTGCCTCAGGGGTAGCGGGGACCGGGGAGCTGTTTTTT.

The V and J genes are TRBV28 and TRBJ1-2; D is uncertain. The CDR3 consists of 12 residues. The germline CDR1 and CDR2 sequences are MDHEN and SYDVKM. Trimming took 2 bases from V and 11 from J, leaving 12 bases between them. CDR3 protein: CASSLSQRKYTF. The CDR3 DNA reads TGTGCCAGCAGTTTAAGCCAACGCAAATACACCTTC.

The V and J genes are TRBV5-8 and TRBJ1-1, with D tentatively TRBD1 (6 bases). The CDR3 is made up of 12 amino acids. CDR1 is SGHTS and CDR2 is YDEGEE in the germline V gene. Trimming cost V 4 bases and J 6 bases, with 10 bases left between them. CDR3 protein: CASSQGRAEAFF. DNA for the CDR3: TGTGCCAGCAGCCAGGGGCGCGCTGAAGCTTTCTTT.

This clone was counted a few times. CDR3 loop: CASSQLQGSEAFF. For the CDR3, the DNA is TGCGCCAGCAGCCAACTTCAGGGATCTGAAGCTTTCTTT. The J gene is TRBJ1-1, the V gene TRBV4-3; a possible D gene is TRBD1 (5 bases). The CDR3 has 13 residues. Germline-derived CDR1 and CDR2 are LGHNA and YSLEER. The V and J ends lost 2 bases and 6 bases respectively, with 10 bases between them.

This clone was counted only a few times. J is TRBJ1-1 and V is TRBV6-1; D may be TRBD1 (6 bases). Germline values: CDR1 MNHNS, CDR2 SASEGT. The length of the CDR3 is 17 residues. V was shortened by 6 bases and J by 14 bases, with 34 bases between the two germline ends. The CDR3 region has the DNA TGTGCCAGCAGGGAACCGGGACATGGAATTCTAGACATGGCCGTGTTCTTT. It encodes CASREPGHGILDMAVFF.

This clone was found a few times. This rearrangement joins TRBV6-5 to TRBJ2-3; D call uncertain. Between the trimmed V and J ends, which lost 3 bases and 1 base, there was a span of 14 bases. Per the germline V gene, CDR1 is MNHEY and CDR2 is SVGAGI. The CDR3 spans 16 residues. CDR3 amino acids: CASSYGPKTGTDTQYF. In nucleotides, the CDR3 is TGTGCCAGCAGTTATGGGCCCAAAACTGGCACAGATACGCAGTATTTT.

The chain joins TRBV2 to TRBJ1-4, with 7 bases aligning to TRBD1. The CDR3 contains 16 residues. CDR1 and CDR2 (germline): SNHLY, FYNNEI. With 6 bases clipped from V and 5 bases from J, the junction kept 12 bases outside the gene matches. This CDR3 is CASRRLQGVSNEKLFF. CDR3 coding DNA: TGTGCCAGCAGGAGGCTTCAGGGGGTGTCGAATGAAAAACTGTTTTTT.